A selection of T cell receptor beta chains follows, all from one sample in a study of blood T cell repertoires in COVID-19. Sequencing was performed with immunoSEQ multiplex PCR; in TCRdb, only in-frame clones are kept and a portion is missing. The table has roughly 290,000 clones, 89% seen once; the top ten hold about 1.8%. The sequenced material came from PBMCs or T cells enriched from blood (not recorded which). The origin of the receptors is a woman in her forties who had recovered from COVID-19. CDR3s include the opening cysteine and the closing phenylalanine or tryptophan. The D gene is left open where the match is weak. Rows give clone size only sometimes, using once, few, many, or a class for an expanded clone.

D gene | clone size | J gene | CDR3 length | V gene | CDR3 protein | CDR3 DNA
NA | NA | TRBJ2-7 | 9 | TRBV5-1 | CASSFSPYF | TGCGCCAGCAGCTTTTCTCCGTACTTC
TRBD1 | NA | TRBJ1-1 | 15 | TRBV7-9 | CASSYWTGRIAEAFF | TGTGCCAGCAGCTATTGGACAGGGAGAATCGCTGAAGCTTTCTTT
NA | NA | TRBJ2-5 | 12 | TRBV30 | CAWSGYSETQYF | TGTGCCTGGAGTGGTTATAGCGAGACCCAGTACTTC
TRBD1 | NA | TRBJ1-5 | 14 | TRBV6-5 | CASSRDRGSQPQHF | TGTGCCAGCAGCCGGGACAGGGGAAGTCAGCCCCAGCATTTT
TRBD2 | NA | TRBJ2-1 | 15 | TRBV5-1 | CASQGLAGGLGEQFF | TGCGCCAGCCAAGGACTAGCGGGAGGCTTGGGTGAGCAGTTCTTC
NA | NA | TRBJ1-1 | 16 | TRBV7-8 | CASSLRFRQRNTEAFF | TGTGCCAGCAGCTTAAGGTTTAGACAGAGGAACACTGAAGCTTTCTTT
TRBD2 | NA | TRBJ2-7 | 17 | TRBV5-1 | CASSLAPTSGKSYEQYF | TGCGCCAGCAGCTTGGCCCCGACTAGCGGGAAGTCCTACGAGCAGTACTTC
NA | NA | TRBJ2-7 | 16 | TRBV5-1 | CASSTYEATKSYEQYF | TGCGCCAGCAGCACGTACGAGGCAACGAAGTCCTACGAGCAGTACTTC
TRBD1 | NA | TRBJ1-2 | 13 | TRBV6-5 | CASSYSGTGGYTF | TGTGCCAGCAGTTACTCGGGGACAGGGGGCTACACCTTC
TRBD2 | NA | TRBJ2-2 | 16 | TRBV24-1 | CATSDVAGGKTGELFF | TGTGCCACCAGTGATGTCGCGGGGGGAAAAACCGGGGAGCTGTTTTTT
NA | NA | TRBJ1-1 | 14 | TRBV7-2 | CASSLAMQATEAFF | TGTGCCAGCAGCTTAGCGATGCAGGCCACTGAAGCTTTCTTT
NA | NA | TRBJ2-1 | 11 | TRBV7-3 | CASSLGHEQFF | TGTGCCAGCAGCTTGGGCCATGAGCAGTTCTTC
TRBD1 | once | TRBJ2-1 | 15 | TRBV2 | CASRGQGNSYNEQFF | TGTGCCAGCAGAGGACAGGGCAACTCCTACAATGAGCAGTTCTTC
NA | NA | TRBJ2-3 | 13 | TRBV7-8 | CASSFLGTDTQYF | TGTGCCAGCAGCTTCCTTGGGACTGATACGCAGTATTTT
TRBD1 | few | TRBJ1-5 | 15 | TRBV27 | CASRSGTGGDQPQHF | TGTGCCAGCAGATCCGGGACAGGGGGGGATCAGCCCCAGCATTTT
TRBD1 | once | TRBJ1-2 | 15 | TRBV4-1 | CASSFDRGRDYGYTF | TGCGCCAGCAGCTTCGACAGGGGGCGCGACTATGGCTACACCTTC
TRBD1 | once | TRBJ1-1 | 14 | TRBV30 | CAWSVGTGNTEAFF | TGTGCCTGGAGTGTCGGGACAGGGAACACTGAAGCTTTCTTT
TRBD1 | NA | TRBJ1-4 | 14 | TRBV7-2 | CASSIGQGAEKLFF | TGTGCCAGCAGCATCGGACAGGGGGCGGAAAAACTGTTTTTT
NA | NA | TRBJ1-1 | 16 | TRBV4-1 | CASSQDWSLGNTEAFF | TGCGCCAGCAGCCAAGATTGGAGTCTCGGGAACACTGAAGCTTTCTTT
NA | NA | TRBJ2-7 | 13 | TRBV18 | CASSRTESYEQYF | TGTGCCAGCTCACGGACAGAGAGCTACGAGCAGTACTTC
TRBD2 | NA | TRBJ2-3 | 17 | TRBV7-2 | CASSSGGLAASRGTQYF | TGTGCCAGCAGCTCCGGGGGACTAGCGGCGTCCCGAGGGACGCAGTATTTT
TRBD1 | NA | TRBJ2-4 | 16 | TRBV3-1/TRBV3-2 | CASSQDAGTGKNIQYF | TGTGCCAGCAGCCAAGATGCCGGGACAGGGAAAAACATTCAGTACTTC
NA | NA | TRBJ1-4 | 15 | TRBV9 | CASSVGSDTYEKLFF | TGTGCCAGCAGCGTAGGCTCGGACACTTATGAAAAACTGTTTTTT
NA | NA | TRBJ1-2 | 13 | TRBV3-1/TRBV3-2 | CASSYRVEDGYTF | TGTGCCAGCAGCTACAGGGTGGAGGATGGCTACACCTTC
NA | NA | TRBJ1-6 | 13 | TRBV28 | CASSPRQDSPLHF | TGTGCCAGCAGTCCCCGACAGGATTCACCCCTCCACTTT
NA | NA | TRBJ2-1 | 16 | TRBV11-2 | CASSFFSGAAYNEQFF | TGTGCCAGCAGCTTTTTTAGCGGCGCTGCCTACAATGAGCAGTTCTTC
NA | NA | TRBJ1-4 | 12 | TRBV30 | CACLGKGEKLFF | TGTGCCTGTCTTGGAAAGGGGGAAAAACTGTTTTTT
TRBD2 | NA | TRBJ2-1 | 14 | TRBV20-1 | CSASERGAYNEQFF | TGCAGTGCTAGTGAGCGGGGGGCCTACAATGAGCAGTTCTTC
TRBD1 | NA | TRBJ1-5 | 15 | TRBV2 | CASSQQGMNNQPQHF | TGTGCCAGCAGTCAACAGGGGATGAACAATCAGCCCCAGCATTTT
TRBD1 | NA | TRBJ1-3 | 16 | TRBV30 | CAWILTGGASGNTIYF | TGTGCCTGGATACTAACAGGGGGCGCCTCTGGAAACACCATATATTTT
NA | NA | TRBJ1-5 | 15 | TRBV5-6 | CASSLSRVRNQPQHF | TGTGCCAGCAGCTTATCCAGGGTACGGAATCAGCCCCAGCATTTT
NA | NA | TRBJ1-3 | 15 | TRBV11-2 | CATSQGRSSGNTIYF | TGTGCCACCTCACAGGGCCGCTCCTCTGGAAACACCATATATTTT
TRBD2 | NA | TRBJ2-7 | 15 | TRBV28 | CASSGGTSGNYEQYF | TGTGCCAGCAGTGGGGGGACTAGCGGGAACTACGAGCAGTACTTC
NA | NA | TRBJ1-2 | 15 | TRBV19 | CASSIYPIGVGGYTF | TGTGCCAGTAGTATATACCCAATCGGGGTTGGCGGCTACACCTTC
NA | NA | TRBJ2-7 | 18 | TRBV6-6 | CASSPRHNWAASSYEQYF | TGTGCCAGCAGTCCTCGACACAATTGGGCTGCCAGCTCCTACGAGCAGTACTTC
TRBD1 | NA | TRBJ2-7 | 14 | TRBV27 | CASRPGQGPNEQYF | TGTGCCAGCAGGCCCGGACAGGGGCCAAACGAGCAGTACTTC
NA | NA | TRBJ1-2 | 14 | TRBV7-9 | CASSFQGPQRDYTF | TGTGCCAGCAGCTTTCAGGGGCCTCAAAGAGACTACACCTTC
NA | NA | TRBJ1-1 | 13 | TRBV12-3/TRBV12-4 | CASSLGWNTEAFF | TGTGCCAGCAGTTTGGGCTGGAACACTGAAGCTTTCTTT
NA | NA | TRBJ1-1 | 15 | TRBV19 | CASSPTRRGTREAFF | TGTGCCAGTAGTCCGACTCGAAGGGGGACCAGAGAAGCTTTCTTT
NA | NA | TRBJ2-7 | 15 | TRBV7-2 | CASSKQGETTYEQYF | TGTGCCAGCAGCAAACAGGGCGAAACAACCTACGAGCAGTACTTC
NA | NA | TRBJ2-7 | 14 | TRBV7-2 | CASSQRGYLLEQYF | TGTGCCAGCAGCCAGAGGGGGTACCTCCTCGAGCAGTACTTC
TRBD2 | NA | TRBJ2-1 | 17 | TRBV4-1 | CASSTPGASGPYNEQFF | TGCGCCAGCAGCACCCCCGGGGCTAGCGGGCCCTACAATGAGCAGTTCTTC
TRBD1 | NA | TRBJ1-2 | 15 | TRBV5-6 | CASSLDATGGYGYTF | TGTGCCAGCAGCTTGGACGCGACAGGGGGCTATGGCTACACCTTC
NA | NA | TRBJ2-7 | 15 | TRBV5-6 | CASSFVRGAVYEQYF | TGTGCCAGCAGCTTCGTACGGGGGGCAGTGTACGAGCAGTACTTC
TRBD2 | NA | TRBJ2-1 | 15 | TRBV30 | CAWSLSGLAGNEQFF | TGTGCCTGGAGTTTGTCGGGACTAGCGGGAAATGAGCAGTTCTTC
NA | NA | TRBJ1-6 | 16 | TRBV5-6 | CASSVGGGLANSPLHF | TGTGCCAGCAGCGTTGGGGGGGGGCTGGCGAATTCACCCCTCCACTTT
TRBD1 | NA | TRBJ1-1 | 18 | TRBV7-2 | CASSLELRDRGPNTEAFF | TGTGCCAGCAGCTTAGAACTCCGGGACAGGGGACCGAACACTGAAGCTTTCTTT
TRBD2 | NA | TRBJ2-5 | 18 | TRBV14 | CASSPLPIAGARGETQYF | TGTGCCAGCAGCCCCCTACCTATAGCGGGAGCCCGAGGGGAGACCCAGTACTTC